The present TCR beta chain was sequenced within a study of T cells in Graves' hyperthyroidism and ophthalmopathy. Whole-study results and caveats: Appearing also in blood were most of the thyroid clonotypes expanded above 0.001.

This clonotype came up many times. No antigen is known for it. This CDR3 contains 14 residues. The V end was cut by 7 bases, the J end by 4 bases, with 16 bases between. Amplification of TCR beta CDR3 regions was performed using RNA transcripts as template. Primed by the HTBI set, a first-round RT-PCR was run on the TCR CDR3. In TCRdb, the multiplex PCR reads were re-called with MiXCR into one record per CDR3 protein. The sample carries around 300,000 distinct CDR3 sequences, approximately 12% recorded once. This TCR came from a woman aged 25 to 39 with Graves' hyperthyroidism that later progressed to Graves' ophthalmopathy. Sequencing was carried out using blood. V usage is TRBV12-3 or TRBV12-4 and J usage is TRBJ1-1; D possibly corresponds to TRBD1 (5 bases). CDR3 sequence: CASKKGSGVTEAFF. CDR3 in DNA: TGTGCCAGCAAAAAGGGGTCGGGTGTCACTGAAGCTTTCTTT.